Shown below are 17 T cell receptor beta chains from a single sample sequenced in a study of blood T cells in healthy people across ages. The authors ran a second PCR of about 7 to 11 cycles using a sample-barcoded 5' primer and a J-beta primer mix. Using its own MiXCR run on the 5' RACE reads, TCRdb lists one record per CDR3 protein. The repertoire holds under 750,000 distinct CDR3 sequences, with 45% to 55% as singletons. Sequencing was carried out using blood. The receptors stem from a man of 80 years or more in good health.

The CDR3 nucleotides read TGCGCCAGCAGTCCCGGGACAGGGGGCAAAGCTTTCTTT. Amino acids: CASSPGTGGKAFF. The V gene is TRBV5-1, the J gene TRBJ1-1; 12 bases align to TRBD1. This CDR3 contains 13 residues. The germline V gene encodes CDR1 SGHRS and CDR2 YFSETQ. Germline trimming cut 5 bases from V and 9 bases from J; bases unmatched to any gene: 5.

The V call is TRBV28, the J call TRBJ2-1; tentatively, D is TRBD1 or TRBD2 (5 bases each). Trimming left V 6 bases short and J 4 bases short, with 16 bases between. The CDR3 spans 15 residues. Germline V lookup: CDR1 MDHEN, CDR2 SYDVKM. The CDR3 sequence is CASRKPGARYNEQFF. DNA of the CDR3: TGTGCCAGCAGAAAACCCGGGGCACGTTACAATGAGCAGTTCTTC.

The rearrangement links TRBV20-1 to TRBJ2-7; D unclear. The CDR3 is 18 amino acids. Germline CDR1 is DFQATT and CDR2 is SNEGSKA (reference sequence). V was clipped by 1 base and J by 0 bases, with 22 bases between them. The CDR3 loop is CSARGAPSRGFSSYEQYF. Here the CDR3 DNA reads TGCAGTGCTAGAGGGGCCCCCTCTCGCGGTTTTAGCTCCTACGAGCAGTACTTC.

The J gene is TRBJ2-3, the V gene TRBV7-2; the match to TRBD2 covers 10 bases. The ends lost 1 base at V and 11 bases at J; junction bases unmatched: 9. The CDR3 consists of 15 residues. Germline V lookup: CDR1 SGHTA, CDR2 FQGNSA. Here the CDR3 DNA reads TGTGCCAGCAGCTTAGAGGGTCTAGCGGGGGCTCAGCAGTATTTT. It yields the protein CASSLEGLAGAQQYF.

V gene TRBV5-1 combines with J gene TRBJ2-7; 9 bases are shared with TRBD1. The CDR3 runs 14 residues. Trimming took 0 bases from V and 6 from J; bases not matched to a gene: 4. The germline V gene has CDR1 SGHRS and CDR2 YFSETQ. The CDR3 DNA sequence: TGCGCCAGCAGCTTGGTGGGACAGGGAGGCGAGCAGTACTTC. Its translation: CASSLVGQGGEQYF.

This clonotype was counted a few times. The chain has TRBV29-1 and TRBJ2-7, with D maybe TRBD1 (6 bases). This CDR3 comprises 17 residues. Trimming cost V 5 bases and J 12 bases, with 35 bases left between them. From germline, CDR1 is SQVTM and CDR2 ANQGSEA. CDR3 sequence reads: CSVRPGTGTRFSGPLYF. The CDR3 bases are TGCAGCGTTCGACCAGGAACCGGGACAAGGTTTTCTGGTCCGCTGTACTTC.

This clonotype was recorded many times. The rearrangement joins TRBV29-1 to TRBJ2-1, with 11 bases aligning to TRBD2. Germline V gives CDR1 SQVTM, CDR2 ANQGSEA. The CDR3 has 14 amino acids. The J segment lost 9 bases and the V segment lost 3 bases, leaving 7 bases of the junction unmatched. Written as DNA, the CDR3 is TGCAGCGTTGATACTAGCGGGAGCTTAACTGAGCAGTTCTTC. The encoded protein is CSVDTSGSLTEQFF.

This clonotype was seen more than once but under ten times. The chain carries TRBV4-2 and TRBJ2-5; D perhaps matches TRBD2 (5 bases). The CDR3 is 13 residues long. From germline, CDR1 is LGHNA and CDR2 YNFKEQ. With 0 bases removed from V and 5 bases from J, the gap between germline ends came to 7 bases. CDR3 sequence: CASSQDTGETQYF. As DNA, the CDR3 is TGTGCCAGCAGCCAAGATACGGGGGAGACCCAGTACTTC.

This CDR3 is CASRSGLAGVQDTQYF. CDR3 coding DNA: TGTGCCAGCAGGAGCGGACTAGCGGGAGTACAAGATACGCAGTATTTT. The rearrangement links TRBV2 to TRBJ2-3; 13 nucleotides align to TRBD2. The V gene end was trimmed by 6 bases and the J gene end by 5 bases; junction bases not matched to a gene: 8. This CDR3 spans 16 amino acids. Germline-derived CDR1 and CDR2 are SNHLY and FYNNEI.

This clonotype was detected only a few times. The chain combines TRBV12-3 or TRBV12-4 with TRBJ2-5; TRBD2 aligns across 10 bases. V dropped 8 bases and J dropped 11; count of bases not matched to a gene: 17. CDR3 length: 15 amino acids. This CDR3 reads CASATSGTTYNEQYF. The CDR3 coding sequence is TGTGCCAGCGCCACTAGCGGGACGACTTACAATGAGCAGTACTTC.

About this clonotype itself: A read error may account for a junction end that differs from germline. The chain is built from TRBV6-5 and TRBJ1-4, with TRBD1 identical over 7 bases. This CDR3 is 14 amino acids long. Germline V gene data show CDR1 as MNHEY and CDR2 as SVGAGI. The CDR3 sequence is CARSLRQGDEKLFF. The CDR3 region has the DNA TGTGCCCGCAGTCTCAGACAGGGCGATGAAAAACTGTTTTTT.

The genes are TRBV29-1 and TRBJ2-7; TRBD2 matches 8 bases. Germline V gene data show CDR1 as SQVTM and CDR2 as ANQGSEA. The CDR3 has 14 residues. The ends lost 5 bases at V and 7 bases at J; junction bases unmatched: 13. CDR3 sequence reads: CSVPPSGLGNEQYF. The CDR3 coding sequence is TGCAGCGTTCCGCCTAGCGGGCTCGGCAATGAGCAGTACTTC.

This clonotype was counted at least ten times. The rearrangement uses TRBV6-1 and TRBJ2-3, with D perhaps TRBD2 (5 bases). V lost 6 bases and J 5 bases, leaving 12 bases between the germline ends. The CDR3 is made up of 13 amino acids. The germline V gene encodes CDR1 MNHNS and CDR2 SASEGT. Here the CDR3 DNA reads TGTGCCAGCAGGGGAGCGGATCGAGATACGCAGTATTTT. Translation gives CASRGADRDTQYF.

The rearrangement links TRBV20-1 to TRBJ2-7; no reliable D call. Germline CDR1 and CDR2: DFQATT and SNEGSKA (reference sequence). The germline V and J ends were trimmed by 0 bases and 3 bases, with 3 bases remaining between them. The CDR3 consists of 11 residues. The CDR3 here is CSARDDYEQYF. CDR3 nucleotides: TGCAGTGCTAGAGATGACTACGAGCAGTACTTC.

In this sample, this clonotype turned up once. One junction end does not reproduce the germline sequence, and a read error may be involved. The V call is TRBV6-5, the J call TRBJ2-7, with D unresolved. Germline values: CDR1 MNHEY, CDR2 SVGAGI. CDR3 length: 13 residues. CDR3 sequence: CASSARVGYEQYF. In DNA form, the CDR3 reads TGCGCCAGCAGTGCTAGGGTAGGCTACGAGCAGTACTTC.

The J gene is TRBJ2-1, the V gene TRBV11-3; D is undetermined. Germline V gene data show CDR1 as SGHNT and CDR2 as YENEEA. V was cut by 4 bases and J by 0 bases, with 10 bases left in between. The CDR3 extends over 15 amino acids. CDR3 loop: CASSSGDDSYNEQFF. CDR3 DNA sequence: TGTGCCAGCAGCTCGGGCGATGACTCCTACAATGAGCAGTTCTTC.

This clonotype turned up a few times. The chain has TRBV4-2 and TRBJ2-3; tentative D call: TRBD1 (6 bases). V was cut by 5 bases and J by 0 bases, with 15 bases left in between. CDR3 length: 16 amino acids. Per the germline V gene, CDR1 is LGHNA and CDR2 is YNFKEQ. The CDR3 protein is CASSIGQSLSTDTQYF. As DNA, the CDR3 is TGTGCCAGCAGCATCGGACAGTCCCTTAGCACAGATACGCAGTATTTT.